These 30 T cell receptor beta chains were all obtained from the same sample, sequenced in a study of blood T cell repertoires in COVID-19 (TCRdb year 2020). Library generation was performed with the immunoSEQ multiplex PCR assay. TCRdb limited this immuneACCESS table to in-frame rearrangements with V and J called. A share of clones is missing; checked studies link under half to unresolved V genes, and the rest is unexplained. This sample has roughly 80,000 clones in its table, and over 75% of those were observed once. Less than 15% of the sample belongs to the ten largest clones. Source material: peripheral blood. The source is an elderly man with acute or convalescent COVID-19.

The chain carries TRBV27 and TRBJ1-2, with 12 bases identical to TRBD1. The CDR3 sequence is 16 residues long. Trimming took 5 bases from V and 4 from J; bases not matched to a gene: 8. Germline loops: CDR1 MNHEY, CDR2 SMNVEV (reference sequence). CDR3 nucleotides: TGTGCCAGCAGTATACTAGGGACAGGGGGCAGCTATGGCTACACCTTC. It yields the protein CASSILGTGGSYGYTF.

The CDR3 is CSASNSGQGGSQPQHF. The DNA of the CDR3 is TGCAGTGCTAGTAACTCGGGACAGGGGGGAAGTCAGCCCCAGCATTTT. The chain links TRBV20-1 to TRBJ1-5; TRBD1 matches at 11 bases. The germline V gene encodes CDR1 DFQATT and CDR2 SNEGSKA (reference sequence). With V trimmed by 3 bases and J by 6 bases, 10 bases remained unmatched. The CDR3 is 16 amino acids.

V gene TRBV19 combines with J gene TRBJ1-2; weak D call: TRBD1 (5 bases). The germline gives CDR1 LNHDA, CDR2 SQIVND (reference sequence). This CDR3 spans 15 amino acids. Trimming removed 6 bases from V and 4 bases from J, with 18 bases in between. CDR3: CASRLTAGTAYGYTF. CDR3 nucleotides: TGTGCCAGTAGACTAACCGCGGGGACGGCCTATGGCTACACCTTC.

The gene calls are TRBV11-2 and TRBJ2-7; 7 bases align to TRBD1. The CDR3 consists of 14 residues. With 4 bases clipped from V and 0 bases from J, the junction kept 3 bases outside the gene matches. Germline CDR1 is SGHAT and CDR2 is FQNNGV. The CDR3 sequence is CASSWGQLSYEQYF. DNA for the CDR3: TGTGCCAGCAGCTGGGGACAGCTCTCCTACGAGCAGTACTTC.

The chain has TRBV15 and TRBJ2-5; D might be TRBD1 (6 bases). Trimming removed 5 bases at V and 7 bases at J, with 20 bases between. Germline V gene data show CDR1 as LNHNV and CDR2 as YYDKDF (reference sequence). This CDR3 region has 15 residues. The chain's CDR3 is CATSRRSGDLGTQYF. CDR3 nucleotide sequence: TGTGCCACCAGCCGGAGGTCAGGGGATCTCGGGACCCAGTACTTC.

The genes are TRBV6-5 and TRBJ1-2; 7 nucleotides agree with TRBD1. This CDR3 is built from 13 residues. Germline V CDR1 and CDR2: MNHEY, SVGAGI. With 6 bases clipped from V and 7 bases from J, the junction kept 8 bases outside the gene matches. The DNA of the CDR3 is TGTGCCAGCAGCGACAGGGTCTTCATTGGCTACACCTTC. Translating gives CASSDRVFIGYTF.

Only one count was recorded for this clone. This chain links TRBV6-5 with TRBJ2-5, with no clear D. Trimming removed 7 bases from V and 4 bases from J, with 13 bases in between. CDR1 MNHEY and CDR2 SVGAGI come from the germline V gene. The CDR3 covers 13 residues. The CDR3, as DNA: TGTGCCAGCACCCCCGGAGTGAGAGAGACCCAGTACTTC. The encoded protein is CASTPGVRETQYF.

This chain links TRBV7-6 with TRBJ1-4, with no clear D. CDR3 size: 15 residues. The germline V gene has CDR1 SGHVS and CDR2 FNYEAQ. V lost 0 bases and J lost 7, with 12 bases in between. For the CDR3, the DNA is TGTGCCAGCAGCTTAGCAGCTAATCGGTTTGAAAAACTGTTTTTT. It translates to CASSLAANRFEKLFF.

The chain carries TRBV7-8 and TRBJ1-1; no firm D call. The CDR3 is made up of 12 amino acids. The ends were cut back, 5 bases at V and 0 bases at J, with 4 bases in the middle. Germline V gene sequence: CDR1 SGHVS, CDR2 FQNEAQ. The CDR3 protein is CASSLLNTEAFF. In DNA form, the CDR3 reads TGTGCCAGCAGCCTCTTGAACACTGAAGCTTTCTTT.

This rearrangement joins TRBV29-1 to TRBJ1-2; weak D call: TRBD1 (6 bases). Germline assignment: CDR1 SQVTM and CDR2 ANQGSEA. V lost 6 bases, J lost 0 bases, and 14 bases lay in between. This CDR3 contains 14 residues. The CDR3 loop is CSVVTGRANYGYTF. The CDR3 DNA reads TGCAGCGTCGTAACAGGGAGGGCTAACTATGGCTACACCTTC.

V is TRBV11-3 and J is TRBJ2-3, with TRBD2 matching over 8 bases. CDR1 and CDR2 from the germline V gene are SGHNT and YENEEA. The junction had 5 bases not matched to a gene; V was cut back by 1 base and J by 2 bases. The CDR3 consists of 16 residues. The CDR3 nucleotides are TGTGCCAGCAGCTTAGGGTGGACTAGCCTCACAGATACGCAGTATTTT. Translating it yields CASSLGWTSLTDTQYF.

The rearrangement joins TRBV7-9 to TRBJ2-5, with 13 nucleotides matching TRBD2. The CDR3 has 17 amino acids. CDR1 is SEHNR and CDR2 is FQNEAQ in the germline V gene (reference sequence). V was clipped by 5 bases and J by 4 bases; unmatched bases: 10. The CDR3 reads CASSPRMTSGGLETQYF. CDR3 nucleotide sequence: TGTGCCAGCAGCCCCCGGATGACTAGCGGGGGGCTAGAGACCCAGTACTTC.

The J gene is TRBJ2-7, the V gene TRBV15; tentative D call: TRBD2 (6 bases). Per the germline V gene, CDR1 is LNHNV and CDR2 is YYDKDF (reference sequence). CDR3 length equals 13 residues. Trimming took off 1 base at V and 5 bases at J, with 9 bases between the two ends. CDR3 in DNA: TGTGCCACCAGCAGAGGGGGCGGGGACGAGCAGTACTTC. It yields the protein CATSRGGGDEQYF.

The chain carries TRBV2 and TRBJ2-5, with 9 bases lining up with TRBD1. This CDR3 has 13 residues. Trimming cost V 3 bases and J 6 bases; bases outside gene matches: 2. In germline, CDR1 is SNHLY, CDR2 FYNNEI. The DNA for the CDR3 is TGTGCCAGCAGTGAGGACAGGGGACAGACCCAGTACTTC. Amino acids: CASSEDRGQTQYF.

This chain links TRBV6-6 with TRBJ1-1, with TRBD1 identical over 9 bases. Trimming took 5 bases from V and 4 from J; bases not matched to a gene: 11. There are 16 residues in the CDR3. CDR1 and CDR2 (germline): MNHNY, SVGAGI (reference sequence). In DNA, the CDR3 is TGTGCCAGCAGTAGGGGACAGGGTAGGGGGGCCACTGAAGCTTTCTTT. It translates to CASSRGQGRGATEAFF.

V and J are TRBV30 and TRBJ2-6, with a possible D match to TRBD1 (5 bases). This CDR3 is 15 amino acids long. The V and J ends lost 3 bases and 2 bases respectively, with 11 bases between them. The germline V gene encodes CDR1 GTSNPN and CDR2 SVGIG (reference sequence). The CDR3 protein is CAWRSRATGANVLTF. The DNA of the CDR3 is TGTGCCTGGAGATCCAGGGCAACTGGGGCCAACGTCCTGACTTTC.

The V and J genes are TRBV6-5 and TRBJ1-1; 7 nucleotides match TRBD1. The CDR3 length is 15 residues. CDR1 is MNHEY and CDR2 is SVGAGI in the germline V gene. Germline trimming cut 5 bases from V and 1 base from J; bases unmatched to any gene: 7. Here the CDR3 DNA reads TGTGCCAGCAGTAACCAACAGGGGCGGAACACTGAAGCTTTCTTT. It codes for CASSNQQGRNTEAFF.

The genes are TRBV10-1 and TRBJ2-2; TRBD2 aligns across 12 bases. CDR1 is WNHNN, CDR2 SYGVQD, per germline (reference sequence). This CDR3 has 18 amino acids. V lost 3 bases to trimming and J lost 1 base; unmatched junction nucleotides: 6. This CDR3 reads CASSDRRLAGENTGELFF. Here the CDR3 DNA reads TGCGCCAGCAGTGACCGACGACTAGCGGGGGAGAACACCGGGGAGCTGTTTTTT.

The genes are TRBV7-2 and TRBJ2-3; 7 bases are a match to TRBD2. Trimming cost V 1 base and J 1 base; bases outside gene matches: 2. The CDR3 consists of 15 residues. Per germline, CDR1 SGHTA and CDR2 FQGNSA. CDR3 sequence: CASSLGTRGTDTQYF. The CDR3 DNA follows: TGTGCCAGCAGCTTAGGGACTAGAGGCACAGATACGCAGTATTTT.

The V call is TRBV11-2, the J call TRBJ1-1; D not resolved. The germline gives CDR1 SGHAT, CDR2 FQNNGV. V lost 7 bases to trimming and J lost 2 bases, with 8 bases between them. The CDR3 length is 12 residues. This CDR3 reads CASTPLNTEAFF. CDR3 DNA: TGTGCCAGCACCCCCCTAAACACTGAAGCTTTCTTT.

This chain links TRBV2 with TRBJ1-6, with no clear D. V gave up 0 bases and J gave up 9 bases, with 6 bases separating them. The CDR3 contains 13 residues. Germline values: CDR1 SNHLY, CDR2 FYNNEI. This CDR3 is CASSEATVSPLHF. CDR3 in DNA: TGTGCCAGCAGTGAAGCAACAGTTTCACCCCTCCACTTT.

The chain is built from TRBV2 and TRBJ1-5; 9 bases line up with TRBD1. V was clipped by 6 bases and J by 4 bases; unmatched bases: 10. Germline V gene data show CDR1 as SNHLY and CDR2 as FYNNEI. The CDR3 sequence is 16 residues long. CDR3 sequence (DNA): TGTGCCAGCAGAGCCTCGACAGGGGGTTTTAATCAGCCCCAGCATTTT. It yields the protein CASRASTGGFNQPQHF.

The CDR3 loop is CASSDRGTGSQETQYF. CDR3 DNA: TGTGCCAGCAGTGACCGAGGGACAGGGAGCCAAGAGACCCAGTACTTC. V and J are TRBV6-1 and TRBJ2-5, with 9 bases that match TRBD1. The trim removed 3 bases at V and 1 base at J, leaving 6 bases unmatched. This CDR3 is 16 amino acids long. Germline CDR1 MNHNS, CDR2 SASEGT.

This clone was seen just once. The V and J genes are TRBV19 and TRBJ2-2, with 7 bases fitting TRBD1. The CDR3 totals 17 residues. Per the germline V gene, CDR1 is LNHDA and CDR2 is SQIVND (reference sequence). V shed 0 bases, J shed 4 bases, and the junction held 8 bases outside the gene matches. The CDR3 nucleotides read TGTGCCAGTAGTATAGACAACAGGGGCGTAAGCACCGGGGAGCTGTTTTTT. Translation gives CASSIDNRGVSTGELFF.

V usage is TRBV18 and J usage is TRBJ2-1; 7 nucleotides line up with TRBD1. Germline lookup yields CDR1 KGHSH and CDR2 LQKENI. V lost 6 bases, J lost 6 bases, and 8 bases stayed unmatched. This CDR3 region has 14 residues. The CDR3, as DNA: TGTGCCAGCTCGAGGGGGCCCCGGGTCAATGAGCAGTTCTTC. This sequence encodes CASSRGPRVNEQFF.

J is TRBJ1-5 and V is TRBV15; D unresolved. V was cut by 0 bases and J by 0 bases, with 6 bases left in between. Germline V gene lookup returns CDR1 LNHNV and CDR2 YYDKDF (reference sequence). This CDR3 is built from 15 residues. As DNA, the CDR3 is TGTGCCACCAGCAGAGACAGGCTTAGCAATCAGCCCCAGCATTTT. This gives the protein CATSRDRLSNQPQHF.

The chain recombines TRBV7-2 with TRBJ1-5, with D unclear. The germline V and J ends were trimmed by 1 base and 4 bases, with 14 bases remaining between them. This CDR3 region has 16 residues. The V gene's germline CDR1 is SGHTA and CDR2 FQGNSA. The CDR3, as DNA: TGTGCCAGCAGCTTAGAATCGACACAGCCTAATCAGCCCCAGCATTTT. This encodes CASSLESTQPNQPQHF.

The J gene is TRBJ2-7, the V gene TRBV5-1; 8 positions agree with TRBD1. The J segment lost 6 bases and the V segment lost 1 base, leaving 6 bases of the junction unmatched. The CDR3 has 14 amino acids. Germline CDR1 is SGHRS and CDR2 is YFSETQ. This CDR3 reads CASSLWTGRSEQYF. The CDR3 DNA sequence: TGCGCCAGCAGCTTGTGGACAGGGAGAAGCGAGCAGTACTTC.

The chain carries TRBV7-9 and TRBJ1-3; 9 bases line up with TRBD1. The trim removed 1 base at V and 8 bases at J, leaving 3 bases unmatched. The germline V gene has CDR1 SEHNR and CDR2 FQNEAQ (reference sequence). There are 14 residues in the CDR3. Written as DNA, the CDR3 is TGTGCCAGCAGCTTAGGACAGGGGGTGGACACCATATATTTT. It yields the protein CASSLGQGVDTIYF.

The genes are TRBV20-1 and TRBJ1-4; TRBD1 matches at 7 bases. Germline CDR1 reads DFQATT; CDR2 reads SNEGSKA (reference sequence). The CDR3 is made up of 14 amino acids. V shed 3 bases, J shed 7 bases, and the junction held 8 bases outside the gene matches. The CDR3 here is CSASRQGVGEKLFF. The CDR3 DNA reads TGCAGTGCTAGTAGACAGGGTGTAGGTGAAAAACTGTTTTTT.